The subject of this entry is one T cell receptor (beta chain). Its cognate antigen has yet to be identified. No much larger clone exists at a distance of one base, and base qualities are not known. The immunoSEQ Assay, a bias-controlled multiplex PCR, was used to amplify TCRbeta CDR3 regions from genomic DNA. The authors processed their data as follows. The number of nucleated cells in each sample was estimated by amplification of reference gene primers within the assay. To quantify the absolute abundance of each unique TCRbeta CDR3 rearrangement, sequence reads were collapsed and filtered. Productive Simpson clonality was computed per sample as the square root of Simpson's diversity index over productive rearrangements. Imported from immuneACCESS, the table was reduced by TCRdb to in-frame sequences with V and J called. These copies leave out some clones; in studies compared against another copy, an unresolved V gene accounts for under half, and the cause of the remainder is not known. V and J calls plus clone size are reproduced from that table; the DNA served to infer D and trimming. Across this sample there are tens of thousands of clones, with around 68% seen only once. Together, the top ten hold 8.8% of the sample.

The sample originates from a study of blood T cell repertoires in COVID-19 (dated by TCRdb to the early 2020s). For the study in its entirety: The collaborator samples originated in the United States, Italy and Spain and spanned the acute and convalescent phases of COVID-19. A de-identified subject ID, COVID-19 status, age in years and sex were almost always included in the sample metadata. Subjects who had been exposed to COVID-19, were actively infected with it, or had recovered from it provided the deeply sampled blood TCRbeta repertoires that made up the dataset. HLA class I and class II types, where available, came from metadata supplied by the sample provider rather than from assay-based typing. The samples were drawn from two sources: the first 160 participants of the ongoing ImmuneRACE study, and 1,000 to 1,500 subjects contributed by 6 global collaborators. The prospective study material was composed of cDNA or gDNA derived from T cells, B-cell-depleted T cells, or PBMCs. A freely available public database, intended as a resource for researchers studying the immune response to SARS-CoV-2, is where the repertoires were released. Study-wide findings and limitations: Clinical and demographic metadata were provided uncurated, with the amount varying by source and participant.

Whole blood was collected in K2EDTA tubes by collaborating institutions according to the institutions' own protocols. For TCRbeta analysis, collaborators shipped samples in one of three forms: frozen whole blood, isolated PBMCs, or DNA extracted from either of those sample types. CDR1 and CDR2 were assigned from the germline V gene (reference sequence) as LNHDA and SQIVND. V ends up 3 bases short and J 4 bases short, with an unmatched junction base count of 4. Inclusive of the bounding cysteine and phenylalanine, the CDR3 is 16 residues long. The CDR3 DNA has 48 bases and is translated from base 1. This receptor was taken from a woman aged 70 to 79 with acute or convalescent COVID-19. The rearranged chain carries TRBV19 and TRBJ2-3; TRBD2 lines up with 13 middle nucleotides. Sequenced: peripheral blood. In nucleotides, the sequence is TGTGCCAGTAGTATCGCGGGACTAGCGGGATCAGATACGCAGTATTTT. Translated, this is CASSIAGLAGSDTQYF.